The 12 T cell receptor beta chains given below trace back to one sample, sequenced in a study of identical twins. TCRdb reprocessed the 5' RACE reads with MiXCR, giving one entry per CDR3 protein. In the table there are 750,000 to 950,000 distinct CDR3 sequences, around 12% of which are singletons. This sample also appeared in a second study, on yellow fever vaccine responses in identical twins.

Sequenced input: PBMCs. Receptor source: a woman aged 18-29 years in good health.

This chain uses TRBV19 with TRBJ2-2; no reliable D call. The germline gives CDR1 LNHDA, CDR2 SQIVND (reference sequence). The germline V and J ends were trimmed by 3 bases and 6 bases, with 8 bases remaining between them. The CDR3 consists of 13 residues. This CDR3 reads CASSIEPSGELFF. The CDR3 coding sequence is TGTGCCAGTAGTATTGAGCCTTCCGGGGAGCTGTTTTTT.

V and J are TRBV5-1 and TRBJ2-2, with 7 bases fitting TRBD1. Germline assignment: CDR1 SGHRS and CDR2 YFSETQ. The J segment lost 4 bases and the V segment lost 4 bases, leaving 4 bases of the junction unmatched. This CDR3 is built from 14 residues. The CDR3 is CASSTGQTTGELFF. CDR3 sequence (DNA): TGCGCCAGCAGCACGGGACAGACCACCGGGGAGCTGTTTTTT. Full variable domain (missing parts from reference TRBV5-1 and TRBJ2-2): KAGVTQTPRYLIKTRGQQVTLSCSPISGHRSVSWYQQTPGQGLQFLFEYFSETQRNKGNFPGRFSGRQFSNSRSEMNVSTLELGDSALYLCASSTGQTTGELFFGEGSRLTVL.

The chain employs TRBV29-1 and TRBJ2-3; 9 bases agree with TRBD1. The CDR3 extends over 14 amino acids. The V gene end was trimmed by 5 bases and the J gene end by 4 bases; junction bases not matched to a gene: 7. Germline V CDR1 and CDR2: SQVTM, ANQGSEA. The CDR3 nucleotides read TGCAGCGTTACAACCGGGACAGGGCCAGATACGCAGTATTTT. This translates into CSVTTGTGPDTQYF.

This chain links TRBV10-3 with TRBJ2-3; the match to TRBD2 covers 12 bases. The CDR3 consists of 16 residues. The V gene end was trimmed by 3 bases and the J gene end by 4 bases; junction bases not matched to a gene: 5. Germline CDR1 reads ENHRY; CDR2 reads SYGVKD. CDR3 coding DNA: TGTGCCATCAGTGATGGGACTAGCGGGCTGGCAGATACGCAGTATTTT. Translating it yields CAISDGTSGLADTQYF.

This clonotype came up a few times. The chain recombines TRBV28 with TRBJ2-3, with 11 bases aligning to TRBD2. Trimming took 1 base from V and 2 from J; bases not matched to a gene: 11. The germline CDR1 and CDR2 sequences are MDHEN and SYDVKM. The CDR3 has 19 residues. DNA for the CDR3: TGTGCCAGCAGTTTATCCCTGGCTAGCGGGGGGCCGACCACAGATACGCAGTATTTT. Amino acid sequence: CASSLSLASGGPTTDTQYF.

This clonotype was seen at least ten times. The chain is built from TRBV4-1 and TRBJ1-5; D unresolved. The V and J ends lost 1 base and 1 base respectively, with 5 bases between them. The CDR3 is 14 residues long. CDR1 and CDR2 (germline): MGHRA, YSYEKL. In nucleotides, the CDR3 is TGCGCCAGCAGCCAAGTTTGGAGCAATCAGCCCCAGCATTTT. It translates to CASSQVWSNQPQHF.

This clonotype came up a few times. The J gene is TRBJ2-2, the V gene TRBV28, with TRBD2 matching over 11 bases. Trimming cost V 3 bases and J 1 base; bases outside gene matches: 4. CDR3 size: 17 residues. Germline V CDR1 and CDR2: MDHEN, SYDVKM. The CDR3 sequence is CASSFPTSGENTGELFF. In DNA, the CDR3 is TGTGCCAGCAGTTTCCCGACTAGCGGGGAGAACACCGGGGAGCTGTTTTTT.

This clonotype was counted between two and nine times. The chain joins TRBV12-3 or TRBV12-4 to TRBJ1-5; tentative D call: TRBD1 (5 bases). Trimming took off 3 bases at V and 15 bases at J, with 15 bases between the two ends. The CDR3 is 12 residues long. The CDR3 DNA reads TGTGCCAGCAGTTTCTTTCCGGGGGAAGGGCATTTT. This gives the protein CASSFFPGEGHF.

This clonotype has just a few counts. The CDR3 protein is CSASGQLLPTGELFF. CDR3 nucleotide sequence: TGCAGTGCTAGTGGGCAGTTACTTCCCACCGGGGAGCTGTTTTTT. The chain uses TRBV20-1 and TRBJ2-2; D is uncertain. The CDR3 length is 15 residues. Trimming removed 3 bases from V and 4 bases from J, with 15 bases in between. Looked up from germline, CDR1 is DFQATT and CDR2 is SNEGSKA (reference sequence).

This clonotype has more than one count but fewer than ten. This sequence joins TRBV14 and TRBJ2-1; 13 positions match TRBD2. The germline V gene encodes CDR1 SGHDN and CDR2 FVKESK. V gave up 3 bases and J gave up 3 bases; unmatched junction bases: 5. The CDR3 totals 17 residues. As DNA, the CDR3 is TGTGCCAGCAGCCAGGGGACTAGCGGGACCCACTACAATGAGCAGTTCTTC. It is translated as CASSQGTSGTHYNEQFF.

V usage is TRBV29-1 and J usage is TRBJ2-1, with 10 positions matching TRBD2. The CDR3 sequence is 16 residues long. V dropped 2 bases and J dropped 5; count of bases not matched to a gene: 9. Germline CDR1 reads SQVTM; CDR2 reads ANQGSEA. Here the CDR3 DNA reads TGCAGCGTTGAACCCCAACTAGCGGGGTTCCACAATGAGCAGTTCTTC. As protein: CSVEPQLAGFHNEQFF.

This chain links TRBV20-1 with TRBJ2-1; 7 bases line up with TRBD2. V gave up 4 bases and J gave up 2 bases; unmatched junction bases: 5. The CDR3 length is 14 residues. Germline lookup yields CDR1 DFQATT and CDR2 SNEGSKA (reference sequence). CDR3 protein: CSAKVLATYNEQFF. The CDR3 coding sequence is TGCAGTGCTAAGGTACTAGCGACCTACAATGAGCAGTTCTTC.